This TCR beta chain was sequenced for a study of T cells expressing NK-cell markers. In the study overall: Investigators obtained TCR beta repertoires from sorted CD3+CD56+NKG2C+, CD3+CD56+NKG2C- and CD3+CD56-NKG2C+ T cells. One of eight sequenced donors was HCMV-seronegative; the other seven were seropositive.

The TCR beta cDNA came from 5'RACE template switching with UMIs. TCRdb re-called the 5' RACE reads, yielding one record per CDR3 amino acid sequence without DNA. Recorded here are 350,000 to 450,000 distinct CDR3 sequences; the top ten clones represent 5.2%. The CDR3 has 14 amino acids. Germline CDR1 is SGHKS and CDR2 is YYEKEE (reference sequence). This chain joins TRBV5-5 and TRBJ2-2. This receptor was obtained from a man aged 18-75 years in good health. Sequenced input: blood T cells: a sorted CD56 or NKG2C T cell subset, CD4+ or CD8+ T cells, or bulk PBMC T cells (not recorded which). CDR3 protein: CASSLASDTGELFF. The entire variable domain, with the rest obtained from reference TRBV5-5 and TRBJ2-2, is as follows: DAGVTQSPTHLIKTRGQQVTLRCSPISGHKSVSWYQQVLGQGPQFIFQYYEKEERGRGNFPDRFSARQFPNYSSELNVNALLLGDSALYLCASSLASDTGELFFGEGSRLTVL.